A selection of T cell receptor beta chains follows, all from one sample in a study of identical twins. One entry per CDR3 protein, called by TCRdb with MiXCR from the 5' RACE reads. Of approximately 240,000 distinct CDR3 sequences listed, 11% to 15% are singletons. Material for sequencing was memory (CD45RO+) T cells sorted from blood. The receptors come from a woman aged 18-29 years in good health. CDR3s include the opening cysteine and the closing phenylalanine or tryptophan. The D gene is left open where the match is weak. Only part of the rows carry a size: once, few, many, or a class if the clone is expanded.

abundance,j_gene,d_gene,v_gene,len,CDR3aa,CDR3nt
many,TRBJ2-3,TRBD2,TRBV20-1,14,CSASGGIETDTQYF,TGCAGTGCTTCGGGGGGAATAGAGACAGATACGCAGTATTTT
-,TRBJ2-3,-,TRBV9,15,CASSALSTIPDTQYF,TGTGCCAGCAGCGCCCTTTCGACTATTCCAGATACGCAGTATTTT
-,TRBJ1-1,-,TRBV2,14,CASSAPMRNTEAFF,TGTGCCAGCAGCGCCCCTATGAGAAACACTGAAGCTTTCTTT
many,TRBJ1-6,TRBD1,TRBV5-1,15,CASSLGGQEGSPLHF,TGCGCCAGCAGCTTGGGGGGACAGGAAGGATCACCCCTCCACTTT
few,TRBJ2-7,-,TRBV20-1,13,CSARPASSYEQYF,TGCAGTGCTAGGCCAGCTAGCTCCTACGAGCAGTACTTC
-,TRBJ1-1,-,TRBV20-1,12,CSARAITEEAFF,TGCAGTGCTAGGGCTATTACTGAGGAAGCTTTCTTT
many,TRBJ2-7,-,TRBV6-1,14,CASTDRNQKYEQYF,TGTGCCAGCACGGACAGAAATCAAAAGTACGAGCAGTACTTC
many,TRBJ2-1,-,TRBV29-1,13,CSVEGEEYNEQFF,TGCAGCGTTGAAGGAGAGGAGTACAATGAGCAGTTCTTC
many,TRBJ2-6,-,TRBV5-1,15,CASGPNSPGANVLTF,TGCGCCAGCGGCCCGAATAGTCCTGGGGCCAACGTCCTGACTTTC
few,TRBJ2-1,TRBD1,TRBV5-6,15,CASSLVQGVPWEQFF,TGTGCCAGCAGCTTAGTACAGGGGGTGCCCTGGGAGCAGTTCTTC
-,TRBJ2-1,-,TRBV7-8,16,CASSPLLSPPYNEQFF,TGTGCCAGCAGCCCGCTCCTAAGCCCTCCCTACAATGAGCAGTTCTTC
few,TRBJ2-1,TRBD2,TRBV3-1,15,CASTSGVAGLGPQFF,TGTGCCAGCACCTCCGGGGTAGCGGGACTTGGGCCGCAGTTCTTC
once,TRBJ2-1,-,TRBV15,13,CATSRAAEGRRFF,TGTGCCACCAGCAGAGCTGCCGAGGGACGGCGGTTCTTC
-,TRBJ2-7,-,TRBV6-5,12,CASSSPPYEQYF,TGTGCCAGCAGTTCACCCCCTTACGAGCAGTACTTC
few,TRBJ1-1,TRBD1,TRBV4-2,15,CASSQRGTGDTEAFF,TGTGCCAGCAGCCAACGTGGGACAGGGGACACTGAAGCTTTCTTT
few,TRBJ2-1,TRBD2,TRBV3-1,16,CASSQVWGTSLNEQFF,TGTGCCAGCAGCCAAGTATGGGGGACTAGCCTCAATGAGCAGTTCTTC
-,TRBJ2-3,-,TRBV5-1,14,CASSLDRTTDTQYF,TGCGCCAGCAGCTTGGACCGGACCACAGATACGCAGTATTTT
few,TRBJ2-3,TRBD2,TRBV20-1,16,CSARDPGGRAKDTQYF,TGCAGTGCTAGAGATCCGGGCGGGAGGGCCAAAGATACGCAGTATTTT
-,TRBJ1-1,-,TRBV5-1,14,CASSFGGAGTEAFF,TGCGCCAGCAGCTTTGGGGGGGCCGGCACTGAAGCTTTCTTT
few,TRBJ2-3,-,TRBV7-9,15,CASFLGAGSTDTQYF,TGTGCCAGCTTTCTAGGGGCGGGGTCCACAGATACGCAGTATTTT
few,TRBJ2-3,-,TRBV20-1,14,CSAPDLGGTDTQYF,TGCAGTGCCCCGGACCTTGGGGGCACAGATACGCAGTATTTT
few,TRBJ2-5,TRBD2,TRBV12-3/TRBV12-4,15,CASDLAGGSQETQYF,TGTGCCAGCGACCTAGCGGGGGGATCCCAAGAGACCCAGTACTTC
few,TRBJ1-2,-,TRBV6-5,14,CASSSQSGGGGYTF,TGTGCCAGCAGTTCCCAATCCGGAGGAGGTGGCTACACCTTC
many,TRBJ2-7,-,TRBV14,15,CASSQLSGPTYEQYF,TGTGCCAGCAGCCAATTATCCGGCCCGACCTACGAGCAGTACTTC
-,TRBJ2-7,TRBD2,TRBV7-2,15,CASSTRLAGGYEQYF,TGTGCCAGCAGCACCCGACTAGCGGGGGGCTACGAGCAGTACTTC
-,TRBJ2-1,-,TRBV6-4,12,CASSPTGNEQFF,TGTGCCAGCAGTCCCACGGGAAATGAGCAGTTCTTC
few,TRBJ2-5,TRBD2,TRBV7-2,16,CASSFRTSGGLETQYF,TGTGCCAGCAGCTTTAGGACTAGCGGGGGCCTGGAGACCCAGTACTTC
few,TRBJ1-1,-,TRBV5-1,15,CASSWGGGENTEAFF,TGCGCCAGCAGCTGGGGCGGGGGGGAGAACACTGAAGCTTTCTTT
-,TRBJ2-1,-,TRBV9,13,CASSALQYNEQFF,TGTGCCAGCAGCGCCCTTCAGTACAATGAGCAGTTCTTC
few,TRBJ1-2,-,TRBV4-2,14,CASSQAGRDEGYTF,TGTGCCAGCAGCCAAGCGGGCCGGGACGAGGGCTACACCTTC
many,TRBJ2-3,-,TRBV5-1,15,CASSRIATGRDTQYF,TGCGCCAGCAGCAGAATAGCGACAGGGAGGGATACGCAGTATTTT
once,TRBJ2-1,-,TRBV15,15,CATSRVYGSYNEQFF,TGTGCCACCAGCAGAGTTTACGGGTCCTACAATGAGCAGTTCTTC
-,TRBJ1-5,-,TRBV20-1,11,CSARALNIQHF,TGCAGTGCTAGAGCGCTAAATATCCAGCATTTT
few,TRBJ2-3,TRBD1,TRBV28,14,CASSRQGWADTQYF,TGTGCCAGCAGCCGACAGGGTTGGGCAGATACGCAGTATTTT
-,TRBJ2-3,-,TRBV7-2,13,CASSLIWGDTQYF,TGTGCCAGCAGCTTGATCTGGGGAGATACGCAGTATTTT
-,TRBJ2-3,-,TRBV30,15,CAWGEGWGATDTQYF,TGTGCCTGGGGGGAAGGGTGGGGAGCCACGGATACGCAGTATTTT
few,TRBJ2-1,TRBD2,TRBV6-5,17,CASSFLPPTSGGLKQFF,TGTGCCAGCAGTTTCCTGCCCCCGACTAGCGGGGGGTTGAAGCAGTTCTTC
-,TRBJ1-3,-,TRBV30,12,CAWSVHGNTIYF,TGTGCCTGGAGTGTACACGGAAACACCATATATTTT
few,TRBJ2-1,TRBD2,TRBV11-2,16,CASSLASWTRNNEQFF,TGTGCCAGCAGCTTAGCGAGTTGGACTAGAAACAATGAGCAGTTCTTC
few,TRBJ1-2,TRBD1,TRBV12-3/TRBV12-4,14,CASSLGDRGYGYTF,TGTGCCAGCAGTTTAGGGGACAGGGGTTATGGCTACACCTTC
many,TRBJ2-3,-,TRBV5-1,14,CASSLRGTTDTQYF,TGCGCCAGCAGCTTGCGCGGCACTACAGATACGCAGTATTTT
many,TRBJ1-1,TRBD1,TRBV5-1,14,CASTYQGEGTEAFF,TGCGCCAGCACCTATCAGGGGGAGGGCACTGAAGCTTTCTTT